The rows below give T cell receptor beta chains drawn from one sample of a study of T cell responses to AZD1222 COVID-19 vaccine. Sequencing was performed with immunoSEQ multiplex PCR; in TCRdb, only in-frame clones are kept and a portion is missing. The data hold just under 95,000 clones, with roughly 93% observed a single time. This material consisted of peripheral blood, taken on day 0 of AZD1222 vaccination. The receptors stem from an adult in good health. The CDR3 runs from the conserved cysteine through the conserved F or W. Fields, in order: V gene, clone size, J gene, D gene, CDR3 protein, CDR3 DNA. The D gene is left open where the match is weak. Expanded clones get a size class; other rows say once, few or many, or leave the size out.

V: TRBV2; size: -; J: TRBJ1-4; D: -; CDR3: CASTSSRTPNEKLFF; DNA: TGTGCCAGCACGTCTTCCAGGACCCCTAATGAAAAACTGTTTTTT
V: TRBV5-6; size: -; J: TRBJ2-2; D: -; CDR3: CASSSLSAGELFF; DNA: TGTGCCAGCAGCTCGCTAAGCGCCGGGGAGCTGTTTTTT
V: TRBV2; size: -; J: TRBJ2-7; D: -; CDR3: CASNQDPSYEQYF; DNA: TGTGCCAGCAATCAGGACCCCTCCTACGAGCAGTACTTC
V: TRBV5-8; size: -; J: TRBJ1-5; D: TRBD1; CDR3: CASSLQGVSNQPQHF; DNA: TGTGCCAGCAGCTTACAGGGGGTTAGCAATCAGCCCCAGCATTTT
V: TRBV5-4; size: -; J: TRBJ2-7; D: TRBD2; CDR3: CASSGGAYEQYF; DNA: TGTGCCAGCAGCGGGGGGGCCTACGAGCAGTACTTC
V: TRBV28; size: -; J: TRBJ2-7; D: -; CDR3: CASSLSPFKAYEQYF; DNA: TGTGCCAGCAGTCTCTCTCCCTTTAAGGCCTACGAGCAGTACTTC
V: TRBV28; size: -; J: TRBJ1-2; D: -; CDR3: CASSLNYGYTF; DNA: TGTGCCAGCAGTTTAAACTATGGCTACACCTTC
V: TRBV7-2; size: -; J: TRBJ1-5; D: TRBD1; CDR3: CASSRGLRQPQHF; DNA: TGTGCCAGCAGTAGGGGGCTCCGACAGCCCCAGCATTTT
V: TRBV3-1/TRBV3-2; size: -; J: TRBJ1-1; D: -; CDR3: CASSQDSPTEAFF; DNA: TGTGCCAGCAGCCAAGACAGTCCGACAGAGGCTTTCTTT
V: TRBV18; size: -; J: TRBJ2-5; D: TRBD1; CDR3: CASSPLQGGRETQYF; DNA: TGTGCCAGCTCACCACTACAGGGGGGACGCGAGACCCAGTACTTC
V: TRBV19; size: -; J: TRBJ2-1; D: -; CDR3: CASSIAREVNEQFF; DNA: TGTGCCAGTAGTATAGCCAGGGAGGTCAATGAGCAGTTCTTC
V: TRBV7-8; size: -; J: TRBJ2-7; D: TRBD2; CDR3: CASSLDGTSNDEQYF; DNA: TGTGCCAGCAGCTTGGACGGGACTAGCAATGACGAGCAGTACTTC
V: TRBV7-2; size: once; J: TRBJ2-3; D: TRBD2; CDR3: CASSLGTSGVDTQYF; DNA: TGTGCCAGCAGCCTTGGGACTAGCGGGGTTGATACGCAGTATTTT
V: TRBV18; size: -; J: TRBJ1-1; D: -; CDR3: CASSPQAQQTEAFF; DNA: TGTGCCAGCTCACCACAGGCCCAACAGACTGAAGCTTTCTTT
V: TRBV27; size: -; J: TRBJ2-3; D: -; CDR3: CASSLPRPTSTDTQYF; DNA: TGTGCCAGCAGTTTACCCAGGCCGACCAGCACAGATACGCAGTATTTT
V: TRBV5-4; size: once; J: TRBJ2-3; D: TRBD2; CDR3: CASSPSGLVYTQYF; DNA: TGTGCCAGCAGCCCCTCGGGACTAGTATATACGCAGTATTTT
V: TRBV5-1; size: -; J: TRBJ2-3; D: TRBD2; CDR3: CASSLVTSGVVDTQYF; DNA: TGCGCCAGCAGCTTGGTGACTAGCGGGGTAGTAGATACGCAGTATTTT
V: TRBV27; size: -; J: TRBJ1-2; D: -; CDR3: CASSLSSGFGYTF; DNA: TGTGCCAGCAGTTTATCGTCAGGGTTTGGCTACACCTTC
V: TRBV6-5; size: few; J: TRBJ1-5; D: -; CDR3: CASSYAPNQPQHF; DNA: TGTGCCAGCAGTTACGCCCCCAATCAGCCCCAGCATTTT
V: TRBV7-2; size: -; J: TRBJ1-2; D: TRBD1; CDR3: CASSFDRGNNYGYTF; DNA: TGTGCCAGCAGCTTTGACAGGGGAAATAACTATGGCTACACCTTC
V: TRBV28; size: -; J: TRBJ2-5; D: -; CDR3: CASSLGRTQYF; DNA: TGTGCCAGCAGCCTAGGACGGACCCAGTACTTC
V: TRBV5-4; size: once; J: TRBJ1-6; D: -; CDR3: CASSSGGTSYNSPLHF; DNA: TGTGCCAGCAGCTCAGGAGGGACCTCCTATAATTCACCCCTCCACTTT
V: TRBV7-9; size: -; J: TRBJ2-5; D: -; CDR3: CASSLPQGPAETQYF; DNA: TGTGCCAGCAGCTTACCGCAAGGGCCGGCGGAGACCCAGTACTTC
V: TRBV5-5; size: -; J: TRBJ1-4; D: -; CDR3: CASSLALSGGVEKLFF; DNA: TGTGCCAGCAGCTTGGCCCTTTCTGGGGGAGTCGAAAAACTGTTTTTT
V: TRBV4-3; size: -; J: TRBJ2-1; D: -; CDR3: CASSQGGKYNEQFF; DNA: TGCGCCAGCAGCCAGGGAGGAAAATACAATGAGCAGTTCTTC
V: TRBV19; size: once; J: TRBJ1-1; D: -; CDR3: CASSPRGVKGTEAFF; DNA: TGTGCCAGTAGTCCACGGGGGGTTAAGGGAACTGAAGCTTTCTTT
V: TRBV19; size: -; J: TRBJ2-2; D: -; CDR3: CASNPVAVNTGELFF; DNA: TGTGCCAGTAACCCGGTGGCAGTGAACACCGGGGAGCTGTTTTTT